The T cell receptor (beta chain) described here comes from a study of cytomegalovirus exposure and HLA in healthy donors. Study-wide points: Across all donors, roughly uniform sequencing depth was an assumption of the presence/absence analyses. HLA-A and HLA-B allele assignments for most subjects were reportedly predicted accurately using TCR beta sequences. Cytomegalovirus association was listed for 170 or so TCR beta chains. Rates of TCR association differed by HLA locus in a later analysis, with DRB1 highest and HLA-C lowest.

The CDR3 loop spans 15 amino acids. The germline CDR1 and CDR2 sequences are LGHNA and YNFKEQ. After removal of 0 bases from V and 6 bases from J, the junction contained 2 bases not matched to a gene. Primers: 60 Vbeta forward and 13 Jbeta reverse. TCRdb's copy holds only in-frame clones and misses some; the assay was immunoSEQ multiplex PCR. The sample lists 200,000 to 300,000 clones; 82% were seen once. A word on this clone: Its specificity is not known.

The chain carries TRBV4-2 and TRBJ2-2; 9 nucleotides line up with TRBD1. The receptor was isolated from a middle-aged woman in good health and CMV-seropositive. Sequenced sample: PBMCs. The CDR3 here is CASSQDHRGPGELFF. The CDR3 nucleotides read TGTGCCAGCAGCCAAGATCACAGGGGGCCCGGGGAGCTGTTTTTT.